A single sample is the source of the 10 T cell receptor beta chains below, sequenced in a study of blood T cells in healthy people across ages. The authors ran a second PCR of about 6 to 11 cycles using a sample-barcoded 5' primer and a J-beta primer mix. TCRdb ran MiXCR on the 5' RACE reads and lists one entry per CDR3 protein. The sample contains approximately 780,000 distinct CDR3 sequences, around 25% of which appear only once. This sample also belongs to another study, concerning T cells of mothers and their children.

Input material: blood. Every receptor here comes from a boy aged 5 to 17 in good health.

The V call is TRBV30, the J call TRBJ1-2, with D tentatively TRBD1 (5 bases). This CDR3 contains 13 residues. The V and J ends lost 1 base and 5 bases respectively, with 11 bases between them. Germline CDR1 reads GTSNPN; CDR2 reads SVGIG (reference sequence). CDR3 amino acids: CAWSGTSGYGYTF. In nucleotides, the CDR3 is TGTGCCTGGAGTGGGACCTCAGGGTATGGCTACACCTTC.

A few counts support this clonotype. Here the CDR3 DNA reads TGCAGCGTTGAAGATGTGGGGCGCTCTGAAAAACTGTTTTTT. Its protein product is CSVEDVGRSEKLFF. The chain is built from TRBV29-1 and TRBJ1-4, with a weak D call TRBD1 (5 bases). Trimming removed 0 bases at V and 7 bases at J, with 12 bases between. CDR1 is SQVTM and CDR2 is ANQGSEA in the germline V gene. This CDR3 is 14 amino acids long.

This clonotype was counted a few times. The chain combines TRBV20-1 with TRBJ2-7, with D perhaps TRBD2 (5 bases). The CDR3 consists of 15 residues. In germline, CDR1 is DFQATT, CDR2 SNEGSKA (reference sequence). The ends were cut back, 0 bases at V and 1 base at J, with 13 bases in the middle. Here the CDR3 reads CSARDWRSPSYEQYF. The CDR3 DNA reads TGCAGTGCTAGAGATTGGAGGAGTCCGTCCTACGAGCAGTACTTC.

A few counts support this clonotype. CDR3 sequence: CASSLLQGREGYTF. The CDR3 bases are TGTGCCAGCAGCTTACTCCAGGGAAGAGAAGGCTACACCTTC. V gene TRBV7-2 combines with J gene TRBJ1-2; maybe TRBD1 (5 bases). V lost 2 bases and J lost 8, with 15 bases in between. Germline V gene lookup returns CDR1 SGHTA and CDR2 FQGNSA. The CDR3 spans 14 residues. The whole variable domain, remainder taken from reference TRBV7-2 and TRBJ1-2, is GAGVSQSPSNKVTEKGKDVELRCDPISGHTALYWYRQSLGQGLEFLIYFQGNSAPDKSGLPSDRFSAERTGGSVSTLTIQRTQQEDSAVYLCASSLLQGREGYTFGSGTRLTVV.

This chain links TRBV7-9 with TRBJ1-1, with 7 bases fitting TRBD1. This CDR3 has 17 residues. Germline V gene sequence: CDR1 SEHNR, CDR2 FQNEAQ (reference sequence). J was trimmed by 1 base and V by 1 base; bases with no gene match: 9. CDR3 nucleotide sequence: TGTGCCAGCAGCTTAGAAGGGGGCGGAGAGAAGAACACTGAAGCTTTCTTT. This codes for CASSLEGGGEKNTEAFF.

The chain is built from TRBV7-2 and TRBJ2-3, with D maybe TRBD2 (6 bases). The CDR3 covers 16 residues. The germline gives CDR1 SGHTA, CDR2 FQGNSA. V was shortened by 5 bases and J by 6 bases, with 21 bases between the two germline ends. The DNA of the CDR3 is TGTGCCAGCAGCAAGGGGACTTACTACGAGTCTGATACGCAGTATTTT. This translates into CASSKGTYYESDTQYF. Using reference TRBV7-2 and TRBJ2-3 for the parts outside the CDR3, the full variable domain is GAGVSQSPSNKVTEKGKDVELRCDPISGHTALYWYRQSLGQGLEFLIYFQGNSAPDKSGLPSDRFSAERTGGSVSTLTIQRTQQEDSAVYLCASSKGTYYESDTQYFGPGTRLTVL.

The sample holds a few counts of this clonotype. V and J are TRBV3-1 and TRBJ1-4; D gene ambiguous. The CDR3 is made up of 12 amino acids. Germline CDR1 and CDR2: LGHDT and YNNKEL (reference sequence). V was shortened by 11 bases and J by 3 bases, with 10 bases between the two germline ends. The CDR3: CASNRANEKLFF. The CDR3, as DNA: TGTGCCTCGAATCGGGCTAATGAAAAACTGTTTTTT.

This clonotype has just a few counts. The chain carries TRBV6-1 and TRBJ1-1, with a possible D match to TRBD1 (5 bases). Trimming stripped 10 bases from V and 2 bases from J, with 17 bases between. The CDR3 is 14 residues long. Germline-derived CDR1 and CDR2 are MNHNS and SASEGT. The CDR3 spells CATRKWGLNTEAFF. CDR3 in DNA: TGTGCCACCCGAAAATGGGGCCTCAACACTGAAGCTTTCTTT.

Notes on this clonotype: At one boundary the junction diverges from the germline segment, which might be a read error. This sequence joins TRBV11-3 and TRBJ2-5; 8 nucleotides align to TRBD1. CDR1 is SGHNT and CDR2 is YENEEA in the germline V gene. CDR3 length: 13 amino acids. Written as DNA, the CDR3 is TGTGCCTGCAGCCGGACAGGGCGGGAGACCCAGTACTTC. This translates into CACSRTGRETQYF.

The J gene is TRBJ1-2, the V gene TRBV30; D remains unclear. Per the germline V gene, CDR1 is GTSNPN and CDR2 is SVGIG (reference sequence). CDR3 length: 15 amino acids. Between the trimmed V and J ends, which lost 0 bases and 4 bases, there was a span of 15 bases. The CDR3 sequence: CAWSVPVGDSYGYTF. As DNA, the CDR3 is TGTGCCTGGAGTGTACCGGTTGGAGACTCCTATGGCTACACCTTC. Complete variable domain (other parts from reference TRBV30 and TRBJ1-2): SQTIHQWPATLVQPVGSPLSLECTVEGTSNPNLYWYRQAAGRGLQLLFYSVGIGQISSEVPQNLSASRPQDRQFILSSKKLLLSDSGFYLCAWSVPVGDSYGYTFGSGTRLTVV.